This TCR beta chain came from a study of post-analysis software for immune sequencing data. TCR beta cDNA libraries had unique molecular identifiers. Each sample of about 1 to 10 million input T cells yielded 500,000 or so cDNA molecules, so each molecule approximated one T cell. TCRdb recomputed calls from the PCR reads with MiXCR, one row per CDR3 protein. The sample yields 500,000 to 600,000 distinct CDR3 sequences, 44% seen once. To note about this clonotype: Its antigen is undetermined.

Points from the study as a whole: Normalized Chao1 diversity in multiple sclerosis patients fell significantly below that of controls. Compared with controls, patients had more of roughly five TRBV segments, including TRBV5-6, TRBV5-1 and TRBV20-1.

The length of the CDR3 is 19 residues. Deletions cut 3 bases from V and 0 bases from J, with 21 bases between. Germline V lookup: CDR1 SGHVT, CDR2 SQSDAQ. The sequenced sample was blood. The TCR comes from a girl aged 5 to 17 with multiple sclerosis. The chain carries TRBV7-4 and TRBJ1-5, with D tentatively TRBD1 (5 bases). Written as DNA, the CDR3 is TGTGCCAGCAGCTTTCCCGGGGGAGCCCCCTTTTATAGCAATCAGCCCCAGCATTTT. Amino acid sequence: CASSFPGGAPFYSNQPQHF.